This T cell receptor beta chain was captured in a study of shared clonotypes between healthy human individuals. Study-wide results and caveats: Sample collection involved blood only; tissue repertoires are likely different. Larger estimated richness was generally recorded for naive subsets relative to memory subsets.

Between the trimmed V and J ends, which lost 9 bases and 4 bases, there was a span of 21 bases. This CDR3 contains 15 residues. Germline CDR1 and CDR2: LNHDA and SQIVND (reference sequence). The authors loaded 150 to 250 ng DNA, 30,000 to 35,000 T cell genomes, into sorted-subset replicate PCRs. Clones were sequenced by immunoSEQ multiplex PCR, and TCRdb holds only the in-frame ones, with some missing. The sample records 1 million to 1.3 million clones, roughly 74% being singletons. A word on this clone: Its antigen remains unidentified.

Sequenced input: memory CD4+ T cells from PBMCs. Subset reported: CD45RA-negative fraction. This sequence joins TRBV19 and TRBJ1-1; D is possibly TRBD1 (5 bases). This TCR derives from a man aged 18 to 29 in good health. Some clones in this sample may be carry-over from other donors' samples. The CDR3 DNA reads TGTGCCAGCCGAGAACGGACATCCGGGGGCACTGAAGCTTTCTTT. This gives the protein CASRERTSGGTEAFF.